Below, 24 T cell receptor beta chains from the same sample are listed, as sequenced in a study of radiotherapy plus CTLA-4 blockade in lung cancer (dated by TCRdb to the late 2010s). Libraries came from the immunoSEQ multiplex PCR assay. This immuneACCESS table, as held by TCRdb, lists in-frame sequences with V and J called but not all clones. Of the missing ones, under half trace to an unresolved V gene in checked studies; the others have no known cause. This sample has about 73,000 clones in its table, and roughly 84% of those were observed once. 40% of the sample lies in the top ten. The input for sequencing was peripheral blood, taken from a patient treated with radiotherapy plus ipilimumab. The receptors derive from a human donor with non-small cell lung cancer that progressed on radiotherapy plus ipilimumab.

This clone has a handful of counts. CDR3 protein: CASSDLAGGNGEQYV. The CDR3 DNA follows: TGTGCCAGCAGTGACCTAGCGGGTGGAAACGGCGAGCAGTACGTC. This sequence joins TRBV6-6 and TRBJ2-7, with 8 bases aligning to TRBD2. The CDR3 loop spans 15 amino acids. The junction had 12 bases not matched to a gene; V was cut back by 5 bases and J by 6 bases. Looked up from germline, CDR1 is MNHNY and CDR2 is SVGAGI (reference sequence).

The rearrangement uses TRBV10-1 and TRBJ1-2; the D gene is possibly TRBD1 (6 bases). Germline V gives CDR1 WNHNN, CDR2 SYGVQD (reference sequence). V dropped 2 bases and J dropped 8 bases, with 18 bases sitting between them. The CDR3 extends over 15 amino acids. Here the CDR3 DNA reads TGCGCCAGCAGTGAGGCAGGGGAGGGCTGCGGCGGCTACACCTTC. It yields the protein CASSEAGEGCGGYTF.

The genes are TRBV5-1 and TRBJ1-4; D remains ambiguous. This CDR3 region has 13 residues. The germline V and J ends were trimmed by 2 bases and 8 bases, with 10 bases remaining between them. Looked up from germline, CDR1 is SGHRS and CDR2 is YFSETQ. Here the CDR3 DNA reads TGCGCCAGCAGCTTAAACAACGGGGAAAAACTGTTTTTT. This encodes CASSLNNGEKLFF. Looking up the rest from reference TRBV5-1 and TRBJ1-4 gives the full variable domain: KAGVTQTPRYLIKTRGQQVTLSCSPISGHRSVSWYQQTPGQGLQFLFEYFSETQRNKGNFPGRFSGRQFSNSRSEMNVSTLELGDSALYLCASSLNNGEKLFFGSGTQLSVL.

This sequence joins TRBV11-2 and TRBJ2-3; 7 bases map to TRBD2. The ends lost 2 bases at V and 5 bases at J; junction bases unmatched: 10. The CDR3 spans 16 residues. CDR1 and CDR2 (germline): SGHAT, FQNNGV. The CDR3 DNA sequence: TGTGCCAGCAGCTTATTTCTAGCGGAGACCGAAGATACGCAGTATTTT. Its translation: CASSLFLAETEDTQYF. The full variable domain, in which reference TRBV11-2 and TRBJ2-3 provide the parts outside the CDR3, is EAGVAQSPRYKIIEKRQSVAFWCNPISGHATLYWYQQILGQGPKLLIQFQNNGVVDDSQLPKDRFSAERLKGVDSTLKIQPAKLEDSAVYLCASSLFLAETEDTQYFGPGTRLTVL.

The chain has TRBV6-6 and TRBJ1-5; 11 nucleotides agree with TRBD1. Trimming removed 2 bases from V and 11 bases from J; junction bases left unmatched: 5. CDR1 and CDR2 from the germline V gene are MNHNY and SVGAGI (reference sequence). The CDR3 is 14 amino acids. In DNA, the CDR3 is TGTGCCAGCAGTTACCACGGGGACAGGGGGTCCCAGCATTTT. Translated, it gives CASSYHGDRGSQHF.

The genes are TRBV21-1 and TRBJ2-7; TRBD2, the table's D call, lacks a check against the DNA. TRBV21-1 is described as a pseudogene. The CDR3 has 17 residues. The CDR3 protein is CASTFYRLAAKSYEQYF. As DNA, the CDR3 is TGTGCCAGCACCTTTTACAGACTAGCGGCGAAATCCTACGAGCAGTACTTC.

The CDR3 bases are TGTGCCAGCAGCCCCCGGACAGGTATCTCCGAGCAGTACTTC. Residues: CASSPRTGISEQYF. The chain joins TRBV7-9 to TRBJ2-5, with 7 bases aligning to TRBD1. TRBJ2-7 explains the end of the DNA better; the J call may be wrong. The CDR3 sequence is 14 residues long. The germline V gene has CDR1 SEHNR and CDR2 FQNEAQ (reference sequence).

The V call is TRBV27, the J call TRBJ2-1; 14 nucleotides agree with TRBD2. With 2 bases clipped from V and 0 bases from J, the junction kept 15 bases outside the gene matches. CDR3 length: 22 amino acids. Per germline, CDR1 MNHEY and CDR2 SMNVEV (reference sequence). The CDR3 nucleotides read TGTGCCAGCAGTTTAAGGTTCAGAGCCGGGACTAGCGGGGGAAGCTCCTACAATGAGCAGTTCTTC. Its translation is CASSLRFRAGTSGGSSYNEQFF.

V and J are TRBV10-2 and TRBJ2-1; a weak D match, TRBD2 (6 bases). Trimming pared 3 bases from V and 10 bases from J, leaving 16 bases between. CDR1 is WSHSY, CDR2 SAAADI, per germline. The CDR3 runs to 14 residues. The CDR3 sequence is CASSDWYTAGEQFF. The CDR3 coding sequence is TGCGCCAGCAGTGATTGGTATACGGCGGGAGAGCAGTTCTTC.

This chain uses TRBV11-2 with TRBJ2-5; D is uncertain. Per the germline V gene, CDR1 is SGHAT and CDR2 is FQNNGV. The V end lost 1 base, the J end lost 8 bases, and 17 bases lay between the germline ends. The CDR3 consists of 15 residues. This chain's CDR3 is CASSLGRIFPDTQYF. CDR3 bases: TGTGCCAGCAGCTTAGGCAGAATCTTTCCGGATACCCAGTACTTC.

Of note for this clone: One end of the junction fails to match germline, which may point to a read error. The gene calls are TRBV2 and TRBJ1-4; tentatively, D is TRBD1 (5 bases). This CDR3 comprises 14 residues. Per the germline V gene, CDR1 is SNHLY and CDR2 is FYNNEI. The CDR3 here is CASSGSQVNEKLSF. For the CDR3, the DNA is TGTGCCAGCAGTGGTTCACAGGTTAATGAAAAACTGTCTTTT.

The chain employs TRBV7-8 and TRBJ2-7; D might be TRBD2 (7 bases). CDR1 is SGHVS, CDR2 FQNEAQ, per germline. The V end lost 5 bases, the J end lost 9 bases, and 17 bases lay between the germline ends. The CDR3 length is 13 residues. The DNA of the CDR3 is TGTGCCAGCAGCCAGGGGCTAGCGGACGGGCAGTACTTC. It is translated as CASSQGLADGQYF.

V gene TRBV27 combines with J gene TRBJ2-3, with D hard to call. V lost 0 bases and J lost 0, with 19 bases in between. CDR3 size: 19 residues. Germline V gene data show CDR1 as MNHEY and CDR2 as SMNVEV (reference sequence). CDR3 protein: CASSLSPPNGVGSTDTQYF. CDR3 nucleotides: TGTGCCAGCAGTTTATCGCCACCAAATGGGGTGGGTAGCACAGATACGCAGTATTTT.

This chain joins TRBV27 and TRBJ1-4; D is ambiguous. Trimming left V 3 bases short and J 5 bases short, with 13 bases between. CDR3 length: 15 residues. Germline-derived CDR1 and CDR2 are MNHEY and SMNVEV (reference sequence). CDR3 protein: CASSFSPGRNEKLFF. Written as DNA, the CDR3 is TGTGCCAGCAGTTTTTCTCCGGGCCGAAATGAAAAACTGTTTTTT.

This rearrangement joins TRBV5-1 to TRBJ1-1; possible D gene TRBD1, 5 bases. V was cut by 0 bases and J by 4 bases, with 13 bases left in between. The CDR3 is 15 residues long. Germline V gene data show CDR1 as SGHRS and CDR2 as YFSETQ. CDR3 nucleotide sequence: TGCGCCAGCAGCTTGGAAGACCGGGGGAGCACTGAAGCTTTCTTT. Protein product: CASSLEDRGSTEAFF.

This clone has just one count. V gene TRBV2 combines with J gene TRBJ1-2, with D tentatively TRBD1 (5 bases). V dropped 3 bases and J dropped 6 bases, with 17 bases sitting between them. Germline V gives CDR1 SNHLY, CDR2 FYNNEI. This CDR3 is 15 amino acids long. CDR3 nucleotides: TGTGCCAGCAGTGATCCCAGGACATTCTGGGATGGCTACACCTTC. Translated: CASSDPRTFWDGYTF.

J is TRBJ2-5 and V is TRBV5-4, with TRBD2 matching 9 bases. The CDR3 is made up of 14 amino acids. Germline-derived CDR1 and CDR2 are SGHNT and YYREEE (reference sequence). The V and J ends lost 0 bases and 5 bases, in that order; junction bases with no gene match: 2. DNA of the CDR3: TGTGCCAGCAGCTTGGGACTAGCGGCGGAGACCCAGTACTTC. Amino acid sequence: CASSLGLAAETQYF.

This sequence joins TRBV7-8 and TRBJ2-7; 8 bases agree with TRBD2. Per germline, CDR1 SGHVS and CDR2 FQNEAQ. V shed 2 bases, J shed 6 bases, and the junction held 6 bases outside the gene matches. CDR3 length: 14 residues. The CDR3 DNA is TGTGCCAGCAGCTTAAGGCGGGAGGTTCTCGAGCAGTACGTC. This sequence encodes CASSLRREVLEQYV.

The genes are TRBV7-3 and TRBJ2-3, with D unclear. V lost 1 base and J 5 bases, leaving 7 bases between the germline ends. CDR1 and CDR2 (germline): SGHTA, FQGTGA. The CDR3 runs 13 residues. The CDR3 DNA follows: TGTGCCAGCAGCTTAAGTTCGGGAGATACGCAGTATTTT. Its translation: CASSLSSGDTQYF.

This clone was detected a few times. V gene TRBV6-6 combines with J gene TRBJ2-3, with D tentatively TRBD2 (6 bases). The germline V gene encodes CDR1 MNHNY and CDR2 SVGAGI (reference sequence). The V end was cut by 6 bases, the J end by 6 bases, with 19 bases between. The CDR3 runs 15 residues. The CDR3 spells CASSAGLRPVDTQYF. CDR3 coding DNA: TGTGCCAGCAGCGCGGGACTCCGACCAGTGGATACGCAGTATTTT.

The chain carries TRBV7-9 and TRBJ1-3; D ambiguous. V was trimmed by 4 bases and J by 2 bases, leaving 9 bases between them. The V gene's germline CDR1 is SEHNR and CDR2 FQNEAQ (reference sequence). This CDR3 has 14 amino acids. The CDR3 DNA reads TGTGCCAGCAGCTCGCCGCTGACTGGAAACACCATATATTTT. This codes for CASSSPLTGNTIYF.

The rearrangement joins TRBV5-1 to TRBJ2-1; D not resolved. This CDR3 is built from 15 residues. The V end was cut by 4 bases, the J end by 0 bases, with 11 bases between. CDR1 is SGHRS and CDR2 is YFSETQ in the germline V gene. CDR3 nucleotides: TGCGCCAGCAGCGCCTCAATCAGCTCCTACAATGAGCAGTTCTTC. Amino acid sequence: CASSASISSYNEQFF.

V and J are TRBV5-4 and TRBJ2-2, with D uncertain. V was shortened by 1 base and J by 0 bases, with 7 bases between the two germline ends. This CDR3 is 15 amino acids long. Germline CDR1 is SGHNT and CDR2 is YYREEE (reference sequence). The CDR3 is CASSLLQTNTGELFF. In DNA, the CDR3 is TGTGCCAGCAGCTTGTTACAGACGAACACCGGGGAGCTGTTTTTT.

The chain employs TRBV11-3 and TRBJ2-1; TRBD2 matches at 8 bases. Germline values: CDR1 SGHNT, CDR2 YENEEA. The V and J ends lost 2 bases and 5 bases, in that order; junction bases with no gene match: 11. The CDR3 has 17 residues. The CDR3 coding sequence is TGTGCCAGCAGCTTATACAGTAGCGGGACTTACAACAATGAGCAGTTCTTC. It codes for CASSLYSSGTYNNEQFF.